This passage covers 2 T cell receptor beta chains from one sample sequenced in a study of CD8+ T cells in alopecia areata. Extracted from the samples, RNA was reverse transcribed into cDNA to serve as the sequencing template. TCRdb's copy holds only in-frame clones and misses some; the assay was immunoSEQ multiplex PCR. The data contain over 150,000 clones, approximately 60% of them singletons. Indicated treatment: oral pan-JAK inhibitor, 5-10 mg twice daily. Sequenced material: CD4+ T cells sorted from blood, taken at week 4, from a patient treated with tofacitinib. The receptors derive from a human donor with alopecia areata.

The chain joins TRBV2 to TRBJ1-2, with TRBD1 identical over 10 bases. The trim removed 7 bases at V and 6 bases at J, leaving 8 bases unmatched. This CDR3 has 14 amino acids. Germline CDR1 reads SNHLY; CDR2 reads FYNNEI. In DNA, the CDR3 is TGTGCCAGCACTCGGGACAGGGGCTATCATGGCTACACCTTC. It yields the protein CASTRDRGYHGYTF.

CDR3 in amino acids: CASRTGYGYTF. CDR3 DNA sequence: TGTGCCAGCAGGACAGGTTATGGCTACACCTTC. This rearrangement joins TRBV6-1 to TRBJ1-2, with TRBD1 as a possible D gene (6 bases). CDR3 length equals 11 residues. V shed 6 bases and J shed 5 bases, with 7 bases lying between them. Looked up from germline, CDR1 is MNHNS and CDR2 is SASEGT.